This paragraph covers one T cell receptor (beta chain) sequence. Regarding time point: patch test 1, 2 weeks after DPC sensitization. Treatment meaning: therapeutic diphenylcyclopropenone sensitization with weekly scalp DPC. TCRdb reanalysed the RACE reads using MiXCR and keeps one entry per CDR3 protein. The sample holds roughly 74,000 distinct CDR3 sequences, around 30% seen once. The sample originates from a study of human T cells and chemical hapten exposure. Overall study context: Each week of the approximately 25-week study, patients had diphenylcyclopropenone applied to the scalp. Per-sample TCR yield variability stemmed mainly from small pooled library volume differences.

The V end lost 0 bases, the J end lost 0 bases, and 12 bases lay between the germline ends. CDR3 length: 17 residues. Germline lookup yields CDR1 SGHDN and CDR2 FVKESK. This clonotype originated in a man aged 35 to 55 with alopecia areata. Some clones in this sample may be carry-over from other donors' samples. The sample consisted of whole blood, taken in connection with sensitization to the hapten diphenylcyclopropenone (DPC). The gene calls are TRBV14 and TRBJ1-3; D is uncertain. The CDR3 DNA sequence: TGTGCCAGCAGCCAAGATCGAAGACATCTCTCTGGAAACACCATATATTTT. Translation gives CASSQDRRHLSGNTIYF.